This T cell receptor (beta chain) was sequenced for a study of cytomegalovirus exposure and HLA in healthy donors. Per the germline V gene, CDR1 is SEHNR and CDR2 is FQNEAQ (reference sequence). The CDR3 extends over 12 amino acids. PCR employed 60 Vbeta and 13 Jbeta primers. Sequencing used immunoSEQ multiplex PCR; TCRdb keeps in-frame clones, though not all of them. The sample shows about 200,000 clones, approximately 78% of them seen only once. Whole-study results and caveats: Apparent HLA restriction characterized most CMV-associated TCR beta chains in a later analysis.

Donors were nominally healthy when sampled, though unrecorded immune exposures were likely. Worth noting for this clone: What it binds is unknown.

The V call is TRBV7-9, the J call TRBJ2-5; D uncertain. The J call may be wrong; the DNA end is better matched by TRBJ2-7. The sequence was obtained from a male donor in good health and CMV-seronegative. Sequencing used PBMCs. Written as DNA, the CDR3 is TGTGCCAGCAGCTTAGATGCCCGCGAGCAGTACTTC. It is translated as CASSLDAREQYF.